Listed here are 25 T cell receptor beta chains from one sample, sequenced in a study of cytomegalovirus exposure and HLA in healthy donors. Use of 60 Vbeta and 13 Jbeta primers characterized the PCR. The method was immunoSEQ multiplex PCR; TCRdb's version includes in-frame clones alone and lacks a portion of them. The table shows 100,000 to 150,000 clones, with over 8% occurring only once. Source material: PBMCs. The receptors were gathered from a man between 35 and 55 years old in good health and CMV-seronegative.

The gene calls are TRBV10-3 and TRBJ1-6, with D tentatively TRBD1 (5 bases). This CDR3 region has 16 residues. Germline values: CDR1 ENHRY, CDR2 SYGVKD. With 0 bases removed from V and 8 bases from J, the gap between germline ends came to 14 bases. The DNA of the CDR3 is TGTGCCATCAGTGAGTCACATCAGGGTCAGGATTCACCCCTCCACTTT. Amino acids: CAISESHQGQDSPLHF.

V is TRBV28 and J is TRBJ2-1; 7 bases map to TRBD1. The CDR3 spans 17 residues. The V gene's germline CDR1 is MDHEN and CDR2 SYDVKM. V shed 6 bases and J 5 bases; nucleotides not matched to a gene: 16. The CDR3 loop is CASRLLLPGQIDNEQFF. Written as DNA, the CDR3 is TGTGCCAGCAGGTTGCTCCTCCCGGGACAGATAGACAATGAGCAGTTCTTC. Full variable domain (outside the CDR3, taken from reference TRBV28 and TRBJ2-1): DVKVTQSSRYLVKRTGEKVFLECVQDMDHENMFWYRQDPGLGLRLIYFSYDVKMKEKGDIPEGYSVSREKKERFSLILESASTNQTSMYLCASRLLLPGQIDNEQFFGPGTRLTVL.

The chain combines TRBV28 with TRBJ2-5; TRBD1 agrees at 7 bases. This CDR3 contains 13 residues. Trimming removed 7 bases from V and 1 base from J; junction bases left unmatched: 3. Germline CDR1 reads MDHEN; CDR2 reads SYDVKM. Here the CDR3 DNA reads TGTGCCAGCATTAGGACAGGCCAAGAGACCCAGTACTTC. Residues: CASIRTGQETQYF.

The chain recombines TRBV5-4 with TRBJ2-5; 8 bases fit TRBD2. Trimming removed 0 bases from V and 4 bases from J; junction bases left unmatched: 2. In germline, CDR1 is SGHNT, CDR2 YYREEE (reference sequence). CDR3 length equals 14 residues. The CDR3 DNA reads TGTGCCAGCAGCTTGGTCCGGGGGGGAGAGACCCAGTACTTC. Its translation: CASSLVRGGETQYF.

This clone was detected a few times. This chain's CDR3 is CASSRDRGLGNSPLHF. DNA of the CDR3: TGTGCCAGCAGCCGGGACAGGGGGCTCGGTAATTCACCCCTCCACTTT. The rearrangement uses TRBV5-6 and TRBJ1-6, with 12 bases aligning to TRBD1. The CDR3 length is 16 residues. Germline V CDR1 and CDR2: SGHDT, YYEEEE. The J segment lost 6 bases and the V segment lost 4 bases, leaving 5 bases of the junction unmatched.

This clone was counted a few times. V gene TRBV7-9 combines with J gene TRBJ2-5, with D perhaps matching TRBD1 (6 bases). The DNA end is more similar to TRBJ2-7, so the J call may be wrong. Germline V gives CDR1 SEHNR, CDR2 FQNEAQ (reference sequence). The CDR3 is made up of 14 amino acids. CDR3 DNA sequence: TGTGCCAGCAGCTTAGTAGGACTGGACAGCGAGCAGTACTTC. It specifies CASSLVGLDSEQYF.

This clone came up a few times. J is TRBJ2-1 and V is TRBV7-2, with TRBD2 matching 10 bases. The germline CDR1 and CDR2 sequences are SGHTA and FQGNSA. The CDR3 loop spans 15 amino acids. V lost 2 bases, J lost 6 bases, and 4 bases stayed unmatched. The chain's CDR3 is CASSLPSGGPNEQFF. Written as DNA, the CDR3 is TGTGCCAGCAGCTTACCTAGCGGGGGTCCCAATGAGCAGTTCTTC.

This clone was detected a few times. This chain connects TRBV6-5 to TRBJ1-3; D unresolved. Per the germline V gene, CDR1 is MNHEY and CDR2 is SVGAGI. This CDR3 comprises 11 residues. V gave up 6 bases and J gave up 4 bases, with 4 bases separating them. The CDR3 sequence is CASRSGNTIYF. CDR3 in DNA: TGTGCCAGCAGATCAGGAAACACCATATATTTT.

The rearrangement joins TRBV5-1 to TRBJ2-7; no clear D gene. Trimming removed 2 bases at V and 3 bases at J, with 9 bases between. Germline V CDR1 and CDR2: SGHRS, YFSETQ. The CDR3 covers 13 residues. This chain's CDR3 is CASSFNRDYEQYF. For the CDR3, the DNA is TGCGCCAGCAGCTTTAATCGAGACTACGAGCAGTACTTC.

The CDR3 protein is CASSLERDTEAFF. DNA for the CDR3: TGTGCCAGCAGCTTGGAACGGGACACTGAAGCTTTCTTT. This chain joins TRBV7-7 and TRBJ1-1; D ambiguous. V dropped 3 bases and J dropped 3 bases, with 8 bases sitting between them. Germline V gives CDR1 SSHAT, CDR2 FNYEAQ (reference sequence). The CDR3 is made up of 13 amino acids.

This clone was seen more than once but under ten times. The V call is TRBV7-9, the J call TRBJ2-1; 15 bases are shared with TRBD2. Germline V gives CDR1 SEHNR, CDR2 FQNEAQ (reference sequence). Trimming removed 5 bases from V and 9 bases from J; junction bases left unmatched: 8. CDR3 length: 16 residues. The CDR3: CASSTRTSGGAGEQFF. Here the CDR3 DNA reads TGTGCCAGCAGCACCAGGACTAGCGGGGGGGCCGGTGAGCAGTTCTTC.

The rearrangement uses TRBV27 and TRBJ1-1; possibly TRBD1 for D (6 bases). Germline V gives CDR1 MNHEY, CDR2 SMNVEV (reference sequence). The V end was cut by 8 bases, the J end by 1 base, with 11 bases between. This CDR3 region has 13 residues. CDR3 protein: CASASQGNTEAFF. DNA for the CDR3: TGTGCCAGCGCCTCACAGGGGAACACTGAAGCTTTCTTT.

The chain carries TRBV9 and TRBJ2-1; 7 bases are shared with TRBD1. This CDR3 is 14 amino acids long. Trimming removed 0 bases from V and 8 bases from J; junction bases left unmatched: 5. CDR1 is SGDLS and CDR2 is YYNGEE in the germline V gene. CDR3 DNA: TGTGCCAGCAGCGTAGGCCAGGGGGTCTATGAGCAGTTCTTC. Translating it yields CASSVGQGVYEQFF.

To note about this clone: Other DNA sequences in the sample encode the same CDR3. The gene calls are TRBV6-1 and TRBJ1-6, with D tentatively TRBD1 (5 bases). Trimming cost V 1 base and J 8 bases, with 9 bases left between them. This CDR3 has 14 residues. Germline CDR1 MNHNS, CDR2 SASEGT. The chain's CDR3 is CASSEGVGDSPLHF. The CDR3, as DNA: TGTGCCAGCAGTGAAGGGGTAGGGGATTCACCCCTCCACTTT.

The gene calls are TRBV6-6 and TRBJ2-3; 8 bases are a match to TRBD2. Germline CDR1 reads MNHNY; CDR2 reads SVGAGI (reference sequence). The CDR3 covers 14 residues. J was trimmed by 4 bases and V by 8 bases; bases with no gene match: 8. Here the CDR3 DNA reads TGTGCCAGCGCCCCGACGCGGGGGGCAGATACGCAGTATTTT. Translation: CASAPTRGADTQYF.

The genes are TRBV19 and TRBJ1-2, with D possibly TRBD1 on 5 matching bases. CDR1 and CDR2 from the germline V gene are LNHDA and SQIVND (reference sequence). The CDR3 runs 14 residues. Between the trimmed V and J ends, which lost 6 bases and 2 bases, there was a span of 13 bases. CDR3 loop: CASSPGGGNYGYTF. DNA of the CDR3: TGTGCCAGTAGCCCCGGGGGGGGAAACTATGGCTACACCTTC.

A remark on this clone: The identical CDR3 is also encoded by other nucleotide sequences in the sample. The genes are TRBV5-1 and TRBJ2-3, with 7 bases aligning to TRBD2. From germline, CDR1 is SGHRS and CDR2 YFSETQ. The CDR3 spans 14 residues. Trimming took 2 bases from V and 1 from J; bases not matched to a gene: 1. CDR3 bases: TGCGCCAGCAGCTTCAGCGGGGGCACAGATACGCAGTATTTT. Its protein product is CASSFSGGTDTQYF.

V gene TRBV2 combines with J gene TRBJ2-2, with 7 bases matching TRBD1. V lost 7 bases and J lost 2; bases outside the gene matches: 4. The CDR3 loop spans 14 amino acids. CDR1 and CDR2 from the germline V gene are SNHLY and FYNNEI. The CDR3 coding sequence is TGTGCCAGCACTGGACAGGTCAACACCGGGGAGCTGTTTTTT. This codes for CASTGQVNTGELFF.

The chain couples TRBV15 to TRBJ2-7; tentative D call: TRBD2 (5 bases). V lost 3 bases to trimming and J lost 6 bases, with 15 bases between them. The CDR3 covers 14 residues. Germline-derived CDR1 and CDR2 are LNHNV and YYDKDF (reference sequence). The CDR3 sequence is CATSRAEGTSEQYF. The CDR3 coding sequence is TGTGCCACCAGCAGGGCAGAGGGAACATCCGAGCAGTACTTC.

This clone was seen many times. The chain is built from TRBV4-1 and TRBJ1-2; a possible D gene is TRBD1 (5 bases). The V gene lost 0 bases and the J gene lost 7 bases, with 12 bases spanning the gap. Germline V gives CDR1 MGHRA, CDR2 YSYEKL. The length of the CDR3 is 14 residues. CDR3 DNA: TGCGCCAGCAGCCAAGAGGCGACAGCCCGTGGCTACACCTTC. This encodes CASSQEATARGYTF.

This clone was counted between two and nine times. The V gene is TRBV19, the J gene TRBJ2-7, with D maybe TRBD1 (5 bases). The CDR3 contains 14 residues. Trimming removed 3 bases at V and 2 bases at J, with 11 bases between. The V gene's germline CDR1 is LNHDA and CDR2 SQIVND (reference sequence). This CDR3 reads CASSIRGFPYEQYF. DNA for the CDR3: TGTGCCAGTAGTATTAGGGGTTTCCCCTACGAGCAGTACTTC.

The chain joins TRBV6-5 to TRBJ2-7; D ambiguous. CDR1 is MNHEY and CDR2 is SVGAGI in the germline V gene. Trimming removed 0 bases from V and 1 base from J, with 7 bases in between. This CDR3 has 14 residues. CDR3 region: CASSYSASSYEQYF. In nucleotides, the CDR3 is TGTGCCAGCAGTTACTCGGCCTCATCCTACGAGCAGTACTTC.

Only a few counts were recorded for this clone. The chain employs TRBV4-2 and TRBJ2-2; 13 positions agree with TRBD2. CDR3 length: 16 amino acids. V was clipped by 3 bases and J by 4 bases; unmatched bases: 2. From germline, CDR1 is LGHNA and CDR2 YNFKEQ. The CDR3, as DNA: TGTGCCAGCAGCCAGGGACTAGCGGGGATCACCGGGGAGCTGTTTTTT. This codes for CASSQGLAGITGELFF.

This clone has only a few counts. The chain employs TRBV18 and TRBJ1-1, with unresolved D. The CDR3 is 13 amino acids. Germline V gene lookup returns CDR1 KGHSH and CDR2 LQKENI. Trimming left V 3 bases short and J 0 bases short, with 5 bases between. The CDR3 here is CASSPGVNTEAFF. The CDR3, as DNA: TGTGCCAGCTCACCGGGAGTGAACACTGAAGCTTTCTTT.

This clone was seen only a few times. The chain joins TRBV7-8 to TRBJ2-7; no firm D call. The CDR3 length is 11 residues. V was pared by 5 bases and J by 7 bases, with 9 bases between. Germline V gene data show CDR1 as SGHVS and CDR2 as FQNEAQ. The CDR3 loop reads CASSIFREQYF. CDR3 DNA sequence: TGTGCCAGCAGCATCTTTCGGGAGCAGTACTTC.